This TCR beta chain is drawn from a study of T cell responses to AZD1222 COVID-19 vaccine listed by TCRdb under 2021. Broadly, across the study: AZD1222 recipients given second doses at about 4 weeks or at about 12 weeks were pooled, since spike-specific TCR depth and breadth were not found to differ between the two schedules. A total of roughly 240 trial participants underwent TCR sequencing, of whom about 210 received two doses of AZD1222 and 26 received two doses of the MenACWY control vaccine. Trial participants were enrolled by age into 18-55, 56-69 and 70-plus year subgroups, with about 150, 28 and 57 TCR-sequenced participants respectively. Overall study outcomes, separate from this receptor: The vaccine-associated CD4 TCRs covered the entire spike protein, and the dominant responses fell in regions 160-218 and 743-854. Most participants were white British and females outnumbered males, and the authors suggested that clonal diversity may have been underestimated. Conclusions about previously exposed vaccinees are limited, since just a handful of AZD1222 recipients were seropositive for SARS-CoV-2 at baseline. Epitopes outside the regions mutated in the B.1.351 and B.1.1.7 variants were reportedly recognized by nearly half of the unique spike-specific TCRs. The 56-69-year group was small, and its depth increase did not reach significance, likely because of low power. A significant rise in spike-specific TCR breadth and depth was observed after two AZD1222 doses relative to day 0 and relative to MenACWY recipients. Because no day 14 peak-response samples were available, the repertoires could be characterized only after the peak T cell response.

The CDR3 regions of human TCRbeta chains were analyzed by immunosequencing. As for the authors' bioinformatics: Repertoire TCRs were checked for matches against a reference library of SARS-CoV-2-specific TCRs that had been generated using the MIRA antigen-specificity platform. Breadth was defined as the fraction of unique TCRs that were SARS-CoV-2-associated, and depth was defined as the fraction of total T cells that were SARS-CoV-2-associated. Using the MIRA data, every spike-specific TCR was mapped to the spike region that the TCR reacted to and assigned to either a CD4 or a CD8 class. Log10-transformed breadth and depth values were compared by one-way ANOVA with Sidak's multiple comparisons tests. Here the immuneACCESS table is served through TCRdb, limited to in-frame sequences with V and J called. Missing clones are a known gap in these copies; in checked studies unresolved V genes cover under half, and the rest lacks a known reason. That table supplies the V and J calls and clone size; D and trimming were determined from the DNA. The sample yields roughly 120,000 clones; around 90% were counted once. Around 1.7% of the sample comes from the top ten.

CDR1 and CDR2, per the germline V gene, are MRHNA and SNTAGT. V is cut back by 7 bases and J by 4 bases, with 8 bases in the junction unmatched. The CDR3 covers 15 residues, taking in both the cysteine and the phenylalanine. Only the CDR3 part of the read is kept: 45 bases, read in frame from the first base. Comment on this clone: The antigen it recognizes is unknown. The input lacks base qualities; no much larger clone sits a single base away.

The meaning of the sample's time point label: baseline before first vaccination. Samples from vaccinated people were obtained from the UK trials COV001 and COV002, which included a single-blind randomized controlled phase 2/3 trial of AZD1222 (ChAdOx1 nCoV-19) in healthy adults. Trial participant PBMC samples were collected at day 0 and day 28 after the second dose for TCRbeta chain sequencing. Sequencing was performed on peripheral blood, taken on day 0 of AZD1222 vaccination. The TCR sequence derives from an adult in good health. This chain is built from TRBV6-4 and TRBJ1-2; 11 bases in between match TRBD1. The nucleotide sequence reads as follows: TGTGCCAGCACCTCTGCCGGGACAGGGGGCTATGGCTACACCTTC. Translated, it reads CASTSAGTGGYGYTF.